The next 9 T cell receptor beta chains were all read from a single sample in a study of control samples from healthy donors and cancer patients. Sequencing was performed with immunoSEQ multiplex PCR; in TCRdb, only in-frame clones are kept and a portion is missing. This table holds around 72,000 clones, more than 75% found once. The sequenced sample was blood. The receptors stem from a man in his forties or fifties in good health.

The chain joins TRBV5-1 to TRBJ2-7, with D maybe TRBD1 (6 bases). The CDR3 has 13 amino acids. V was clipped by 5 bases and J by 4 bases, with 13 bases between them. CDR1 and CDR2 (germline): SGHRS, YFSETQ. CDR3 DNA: TGCGCCAGCAGTCTAACAGGGTATTACGAGCAGTACTTC. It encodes CASSLTGYYEQYF.

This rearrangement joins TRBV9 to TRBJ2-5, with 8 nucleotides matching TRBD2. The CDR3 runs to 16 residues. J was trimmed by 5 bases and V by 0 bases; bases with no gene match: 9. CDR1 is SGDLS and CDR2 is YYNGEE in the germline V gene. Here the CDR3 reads CASSVAGGRPPETQYF. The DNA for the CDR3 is TGTGCCAGCAGCGTAGCTGGCGGGAGGCCCCCGGAGACCCAGTACTTC. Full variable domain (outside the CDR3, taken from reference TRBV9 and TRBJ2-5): DSGVTQTPKHLITATGQRVTLRCSPRSGDLSVYWYQQSLDQGLQFLIQYYNGEERAKGNILERFSAQQFPDLHSELNLSSLELGDSALYFCASSVAGGRPPETQYFGPGTRLLVL.

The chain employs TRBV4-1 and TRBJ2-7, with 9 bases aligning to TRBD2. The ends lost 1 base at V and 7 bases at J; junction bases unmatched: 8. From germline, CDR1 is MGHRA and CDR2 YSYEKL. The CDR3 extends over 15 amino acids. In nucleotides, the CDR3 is TGCGCCAGCAGCCAAGGTGTAGCGGGAGTAGGGGAGCAGTACTTC. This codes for CASSQGVAGVGEQYF.

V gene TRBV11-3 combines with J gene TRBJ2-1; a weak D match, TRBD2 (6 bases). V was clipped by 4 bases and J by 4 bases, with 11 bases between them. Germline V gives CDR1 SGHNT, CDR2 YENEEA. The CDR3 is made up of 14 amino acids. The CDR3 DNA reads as TGTGCCAGCAGCTACGGGACTGAGTACAATGAGCAGTTCTTC. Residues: CASSYGTEYNEQFF.

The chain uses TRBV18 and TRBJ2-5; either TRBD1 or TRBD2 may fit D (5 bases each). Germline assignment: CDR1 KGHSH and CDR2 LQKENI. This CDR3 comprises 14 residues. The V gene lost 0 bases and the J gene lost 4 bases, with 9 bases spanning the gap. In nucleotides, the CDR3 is TGTGCCAGCTCACCACCGACGGGACGAGAGACCCAGTACTTC. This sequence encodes CASSPPTGRETQYF.

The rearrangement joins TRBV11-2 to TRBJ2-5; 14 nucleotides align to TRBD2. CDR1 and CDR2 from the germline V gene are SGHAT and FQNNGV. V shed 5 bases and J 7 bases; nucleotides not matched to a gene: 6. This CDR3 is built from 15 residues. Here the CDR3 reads CASSLGLAGGPTQYF. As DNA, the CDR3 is TGTGCCAGCAGCCTCGGACTAGCGGGAGGCCCGACCCAGTACTTC.

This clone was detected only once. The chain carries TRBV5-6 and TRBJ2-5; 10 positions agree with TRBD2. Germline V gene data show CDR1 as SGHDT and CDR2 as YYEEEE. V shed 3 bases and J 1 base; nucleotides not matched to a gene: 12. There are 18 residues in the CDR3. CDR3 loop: CASSSWSPGLAAQETQYF. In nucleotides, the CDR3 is TGTGCCAGCAGCTCCTGGTCCCCCGGACTAGCGGCCCAAGAGACCCAGTACTTC.

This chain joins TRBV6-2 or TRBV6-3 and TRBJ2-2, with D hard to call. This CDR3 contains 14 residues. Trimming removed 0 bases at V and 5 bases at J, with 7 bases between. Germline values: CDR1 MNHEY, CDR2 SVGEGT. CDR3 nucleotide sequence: TGTGCCAGCAGTTACTCAGGAGAGACCGGGGAGCTGTTTTTT. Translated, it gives CASSYSGETGELFF.

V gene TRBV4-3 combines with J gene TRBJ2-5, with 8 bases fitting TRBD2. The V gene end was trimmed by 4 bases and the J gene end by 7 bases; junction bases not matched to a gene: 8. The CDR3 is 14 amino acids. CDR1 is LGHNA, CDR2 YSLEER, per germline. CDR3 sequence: CASSRAAAGGTQYF. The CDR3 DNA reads TGCGCCAGCAGCCGGGCGGCCGCGGGGGGGACCCAGTACTTC.